One sample yielded the 21 T cell receptor beta chains listed below, sequenced in a study of blood T cell repertoires in COVID-19. The method was immunoSEQ multiplex PCR; TCRdb's version includes in-frame clones alone and lacks a portion of them. The sample carries about 44,000 clones, approximately 89% recorded once. Sequencing was carried out using peripheral blood. The source is a woman in her thirties or forties with acute or convalescent COVID-19.

V and J are TRBV6-5 and TRBJ1-1; 7 nucleotides match TRBD1. The trim removed 2 bases at V and 1 base at J, leaving 1 base unmatched. Germline V gene data show CDR1 as MNHEY and CDR2 as SVGAGI. The CDR3 is 14 amino acids. The CDR3 here is CASSYRDRNTEAFF. The CDR3 region has the DNA TGTGCCAGCAGTTACCGGGACAGGAACACTGAAGCTTTCTTT.

CDR3 in amino acids: CASSTGIYEQYF. The DNA for the CDR3 is TGTGCCAGTAGTACCGGGATCTACGAGCAGTACTTC. The rearrangement uses TRBV19 and TRBJ2-7; possible D gene TRBD2, 5 bases. Per the germline V gene, CDR1 is LNHDA and CDR2 is SQIVND (reference sequence). The CDR3 consists of 12 residues. Trimming left V 4 bases short and J 3 bases short, with 7 bases between.

The chain carries TRBV12-3 or TRBV12-4 and TRBJ2-1; D remains unclear. Trimming cost V 2 bases and J 8 bases, with 10 bases left between them. The CDR3 length is 13 residues. The CDR3 loop is CASSLRAIDEQFF. The DNA for the CDR3 is TGTGCCAGCAGTTTAAGAGCAATCGATGAGCAGTTCTTC.

The chain carries TRBV9 and TRBJ1-3; D gene unclear. Looked up from germline, CDR1 is SGDLS and CDR2 is YYNGEE. The length of the CDR3 is 15 residues. V dropped 0 bases and J dropped 6 bases, with 13 bases sitting between them. CDR3 DNA: TGTGCCAGCAGCGTAGAACCAGGAATTTCAAACACCATATATTTT. Encoded protein: CASSVEPGISNTIYF.

CDR3 residues: CATNTGAAEQFF. CDR3 in DNA: TGTGCCACCAACACAGGGGCGGCCGAGCAGTTCTTC. V gene TRBV6-5 combines with J gene TRBJ2-1, with TRBD1 matching over 7 bases. CDR3 length equals 12 residues. Trimming took 10 bases from V and 10 from J; bases not matched to a gene: 10. Germline loops: CDR1 MNHEY, CDR2 SVGAGI.

This chain connects TRBV19 to TRBJ2-7; tentative D call: TRBD2 (6 bases). V was pared by 4 bases and J by 2 bases, with 9 bases between. Germline V gives CDR1 LNHDA, CDR2 SQIVND (reference sequence). The CDR3 extends over 13 amino acids. The CDR3 reads CASSNGRTYEQYF. In DNA form, the CDR3 reads TGTGCCAGTAGTAACGGGAGAACCTACGAGCAGTACTTC.

The gene calls are TRBV18 and TRBJ1-5; the D gene is possibly TRBD1 (5 bases). Germline V CDR1 and CDR2: KGHSH, LQKENI. The CDR3 is 15 amino acids. The ends were cut back, 3 bases at V and 3 bases at J, with 12 bases in the middle. CDR3 sequence: CASSPEGHSNQPQHF. CDR3 nucleotides: TGTGCCAGCTCACCGGAAGGACACTCCAATCAGCCCCAGCATTTT.

The rearrangement uses TRBV29-1 and TRBJ2-5; perhaps TRBD2 as D (5 bases). In germline, CDR1 is SQVTM, CDR2 ANQGSEA. CDR3 size: 14 residues. The V end was cut by 7 bases, the J end by 1 base, with 16 bases between. The CDR3: CSAGRAEAQETQYF. CDR3 coding DNA: TGCAGCGCCGGTCGAGCGGAGGCCCAAGAGACCCAGTACTTC.

The chain couples TRBV6-2 or TRBV6-3 to TRBJ1-1; no clear D. This CDR3 comprises 13 residues. Germline lookup yields CDR1 MNHEY and CDR2 SVGEGT. Trimming stripped 5 bases from V and 6 bases from J, with 13 bases between. CDR3 residues: CASSPGLLAEAFF. The DNA of the CDR3 is TGTGCCAGCAGTCCGGGGTTATTGGCTGAAGCTTTCTTT.

V and J are TRBV5-1 and TRBJ1-1; TRBD1 matches 11 bases. Unmatched junction bases numbered 4, after V lost 2 bases and J lost 4 bases. The CDR3 is made up of 15 amino acids. From germline, CDR1 is SGHRS and CDR2 YFSETQ. The CDR3 here is CASSLIGTGGTEAFF. For the CDR3, the DNA is TGCGCCAGCAGCTTAATCGGGACAGGGGGCACTGAAGCTTTCTTT. Complete variable domain (other parts from reference TRBV5-1 and TRBJ1-1): KAGVTQTPRYLIKTRGQQVTLSCSPISGHRSVSWYQQTPGQGLQFLFEYFSETQRNKGNFPGRFSGRQFSNSRSEMNVSTLELGDSALYLCASSLIGTGGTEAFFGQGTRLTVV.

The chain links TRBV19 to TRBJ2-7; 7 bases agree with TRBD2. CDR1 and CDR2 (germline): LNHDA, SQIVND (reference sequence). The CDR3 is made up of 15 amino acids. Unmatched junction bases numbered 8, after V lost 1 base and J lost 5 bases. The CDR3 region is CASSIGPGGKNEQYF. As DNA, the CDR3 is TGTGCCAGTAGTATAGGGCCGGGAGGAAAGAACGAGCAGTACTTC.

This clone has just a few counts. CDR3 sequence (DNA): TGTGCCATCAGTCCGGACAGGCAGCCCTACGAGCAGTACTTC. It is translated as CAISPDRQPYEQYF. This sequence joins TRBV10-3 and TRBJ2-7, with 7 bases aligning to TRBD1. The CDR3 totals 14 residues. The V segment lost 5 bases and the J segment 2 bases; nucleotides outside the gene matches: 6. Germline assignment: CDR1 ENHRY and CDR2 SYGVKD.

This rearrangement joins TRBV29-1 to TRBJ1-2; D perhaps matches TRBD1 (5 bases). Germline CDR1 is SQVTM and CDR2 is ANQGSEA. V dropped 7 bases and J dropped 4 bases, with 19 bases sitting between them. This CDR3 comprises 14 residues. In DNA form, the CDR3 reads TGCAGCGCCGCCATACAGGCTTTGGCCTATGGCTACACCTTC. Residues: CSAAIQALAYGYTF.

The rearrangement joins TRBV18 to TRBJ2-4, with TRBD2 matching over 7 bases. This CDR3 has 15 residues. V dropped 1 base and J dropped 3; count of bases not matched to a gene: 3. CDR1 and CDR2 (germline): KGHSH, LQKENI. In DNA form, the CDR3 reads TGTGCCAGCTCACCACGGGAGGGTGGCAAAAACATTCAGTACTTC. Translation: CASSPREGGKNIQYF. Variable domain in full (rest from reference TRBV18 and TRBJ2-4): NAGVMQNPRHLVRRRGQEARLRCSPMKGHSHVYWYRQLPEEGLKFMVYLQKENIIDESGMPKERFSAEFPKEGPSILRIQQVVRGDSAAYFCASSPREGGKNIQYFGAGTRLSVL.

The CDR3 is CASTDRGNEKLFF. The DNA for the CDR3 is TGTGCCAGCACCGACAGGGGTAATGAAAAACTGTTTTTT. The J gene is TRBJ1-4, the V gene TRBV5-6; 8 bases fit TRBD1. In germline, CDR1 is SGHDT, CDR2 YYEEEE. The V segment lost 6 bases and the J segment 4 bases; nucleotides outside the gene matches: 2. The CDR3 has 13 amino acids.

This chain links TRBV7-2 with TRBJ2-5, with 11 bases fitting TRBD2. Germline V CDR1 and CDR2: SGHTA, FQGNSA. Germline trimming cut 5 bases from V and 1 base from J; bases unmatched to any gene: 0. The CDR3 is 14 residues long. The CDR3 loop reads CASSTSGGQETQYF. The DNA for the CDR3 is TGTGCCAGCAGCACTAGCGGGGGCCAAGAGACCCAGTACTTC.

The chain joins TRBV7-6 to TRBJ1-6; 7 nucleotides agree with TRBD1. This CDR3 region has 16 residues. The V and J ends lost 0 bases and 7 bases, in that order; junction bases with no gene match: 6. CDR1 and CDR2 (germline): SGHVS, FNYEAQ. DNA of the CDR3: TGTGCCAGCAGCTTAGCGCAGGGGGTCAGGAATTCACCCCTCCACTTT. Encoded protein: CASSLAQGVRNSPLHF.

The chain combines TRBV24-1 with TRBJ2-7, with 7 bases lining up with TRBD1. CDR3 length: 16 residues. The germline gives CDR1 KGHDR, CDR2 SFDVKD. Trimming removed 2 bases from V and 3 bases from J; junction bases left unmatched: 9. The CDR3 sequence: CATSDSQGRNFYEQYF. The CDR3 DNA is TGTGCCACCAGTGATTCACAGGGGCGCAACTTCTACGAGCAGTACTTC.

The rearrangement joins TRBV11-2 to TRBJ1-1; perhaps TRBD1 as D (6 bases). With 1 base removed from V and 5 bases from J, the gap between germline ends came to 11 bases. The CDR3 spans 14 residues. Germline CDR1 is SGHAT and CDR2 is FQNNGV. The CDR3 protein is CASSLVGGATEAFF. The CDR3 DNA sequence: TGTGCCAGCAGCTTAGTGGGGGGGGCTACTGAAGCTTTCTTT.

The chain links TRBV9 to TRBJ2-1, with 12 bases lining up with TRBD2. V lost 2 bases and J lost 9; bases outside the gene matches: 6. The CDR3 extends over 15 amino acids. Germline CDR1 and CDR2: SGDLS and YYNGEE. The DNA of the CDR3 is TGTGCCAGCAGCGTGCCTAGCGGGGGGGCCCGTGAGCAGTTCTTC. Its translation: CASSVPSGGAREQFF. The whole variable domain, remainder taken from reference TRBV9 and TRBJ2-1, is DSGVTQTPKHLITATGQRVTLRCSPRSGDLSVYWYQQSLDQGLQFLIQYYNGEERAKGNILERFSAQQFPDLHSELNLSSLELGDSALYFCASSVPSGGAREQFFGPGTRLTVL.

The chain links TRBV12-5 to TRBJ2-6, with D possibly TRBD1 on 6 matching bases. The germline V and J ends were trimmed by 5 bases and 2 bases, with 10 bases remaining between them. The CDR3 is 15 amino acids. From germline, CDR1 is LGHNT and CDR2 FRNRAP. The CDR3 DNA reads TGTGCTAGTGGTGGCAGGGGTGCTGGGGCCAACGTCCTGACTTTC. Amino acid sequence: CASGGRGAGANVLTF.